The 14 T cell receptor beta chains in this list originate from one sample, sequenced in a study of blood T cell repertoires in COVID-19. Libraries were prepared by immunoSEQ multiplex PCR; TCRdb keeps only in-frame clonotypes and omits some of them. The data hold 250,000 or so clones, with under 90% observed a single time. The sequenced sample consisted of PBMCs or T cells enriched from blood (not recorded which). Receptor source: a man aged 55 to 70 who had recovered from COVID-19.

This clone was seen a few times. The V call is TRBV10-2, the J call TRBJ1-1; D might be TRBD1 (6 bases). Per the germline V gene, CDR1 is WSHSY and CDR2 is SAAADI. V lost 3 bases and J lost 5, with 7 bases in between. The CDR3 has 12 amino acids. CDR3 loop: CASSEGGTEAFF. Written as DNA, the CDR3 is TGCGCCAGCAGTGAAGGGGGAACTGAAGCTTTCTTT.

The chain employs TRBV9 and TRBJ1-5; D is uncertain. Germline V gene data show CDR1 as SGDLS and CDR2 as YYNGEE. V lost 2 bases and J 2 bases, leaving 5 bases between the germline ends. This CDR3 has 13 residues. CDR3 nucleotide sequence: TGTGCCAGCAGCGTCAGTGGCAATCAGCCCCAGCATTTT. Translated: CASSVSGNQPQHF.

The CDR3 DNA follows: TGTGCCAGTAGTATATATCGGGATACGCAGTATTTT. It encodes CASSIYRDTQYF. The rearrangement links TRBV19 to TRBJ2-3; D is unresolved. CDR1 and CDR2 (germline): LNHDA, SQIVND (reference sequence). The CDR3 is made up of 12 amino acids. V dropped 2 bases and J dropped 6 bases, with 6 bases sitting between them.

The chain joins TRBV7-2 to TRBJ2-3; D gene unclear. Trimming left V 4 bases short and J 1 base short, with 9 bases between. Germline V CDR1 and CDR2: SGHTA, FQGNSA. The CDR3 runs to 14 residues. The CDR3: CASSYLWRTDTQYF. CDR3 DNA sequence: TGTGCCAGCAGCTACCTCTGGCGCACAGATACGCAGTATTTT.

The chain joins TRBV13 to TRBJ2-7; a weak D match, TRBD1 (5 bases). CDR3 length: 14 residues. V was cut by 6 bases and J by 7 bases, with 19 bases left in between. Germline V gene sequence: CDR1 PRHDT, CDR2 FYEKMQ (reference sequence). CDR3 sequence: CASSYGQGLSEQYF. Written as DNA, the CDR3 is TGTGCCAGCAGTTACGGCCAGGGTCTCTCTGAGCAGTACTTC.

The chain recombines TRBV18 with TRBJ1-6; 8 positions agree with TRBD1. Germline V CDR1 and CDR2: KGHSH, LQKENI. The CDR3 is 17 residues long. Trimming took 4 bases from V and 0 from J; bases not matched to a gene: 5. The CDR3 is CASSRGQGSSYNSPLHF. The CDR3 DNA reads TGTGCCAGCTCACGCGGACAGGGAAGCTCCTATAATTCACCCCTCCACTTT.

V usage is TRBV4-3 and J usage is TRBJ2-6; D not certain. In germline, CDR1 is LGHNA, CDR2 YSLEER. The CDR3 spans 20 residues. V lost 0 bases and J lost 2, with 20 bases in between. CDR3 nucleotides: TGCGCCAGCAGCCAAGAACGAGCAGGCCCTCCGTCCCCTGGGGCCAACGTCCTGACTTTC. Its translation: CASSQERAGPPSPGANVLTF.

This clone was seen once. This chain uses TRBV19 with TRBJ1-2; D unresolved. Germline V lookup: CDR1 LNHDA, CDR2 SQIVND (reference sequence). This CDR3 is 15 amino acids long. V lost 4 bases, J lost 2 bases, and 14 bases lay in between. The CDR3 coding sequence is TGTGCCAGTAGTAATCCATTCACAGCAAACTATGGCTACACCTTC. Its protein is CASSNPFTANYGYTF.

The rearrangement links TRBV7-6 to TRBJ2-5, with 9 bases lining up with TRBD1. Germline V gives CDR1 SGHVS, CDR2 FNYEAQ. The CDR3 has 16 residues. V shed 1 base, J shed 4 bases, and the junction held 7 bases outside the gene matches. The CDR3 coding sequence is TGTGCCAGCAGCTTAGGGGGGGGACAGGGAGGAGAGACCCAGTACTTC. As protein: CASSLGGGQGGETQYF.

The chain joins TRBV12-3 or TRBV12-4 to TRBJ1-1; D ambiguous. V dropped 1 base and J dropped 5 bases, with 5 bases sitting between them. The CDR3 is made up of 12 amino acids. CDR3 sequence: CASSLGATEAFF. The CDR3 bases are TGTGCCAGCAGTTTAGGGGCTACTGAAGCTTTCTTT.

The chain employs TRBV27 and TRBJ2-7; the D gene is possibly TRBD1 (6 bases). The length of the CDR3 is 17 residues. Trimming pared 0 bases from V and 5 bases from J, leaving 20 bases between. Germline V gene sequence: CDR1 MNHEY, CDR2 SMNVEV (reference sequence). The CDR3 is CASSLSWPGRGRNEQYF. CDR3 coding DNA: TGTGCCAGCAGTTTATCGTGGCCGGGCAGGGGTAGGAACGAGCAGTACTTC.

V usage is TRBV11-3 and J usage is TRBJ2-7; 10 bases are shared with TRBD1. CDR3 length: 15 amino acids. The trim removed 4 bases at V and 0 bases at J, leaving 3 bases unmatched. The germline CDR1 and CDR2 sequences are SGHNT and YENEEA. The CDR3 nucleotides are TGTGCCAGCAGCTCAGGACAGGGGGTCTCCTACGAGCAGTACTTC. This encodes CASSSGQGVSYEQYF.

CDR3 in amino acids: CAISEPSSGANVLTF. As DNA, the CDR3 is TGTGCCATCAGTGAACCGAGCTCTGGGGCCAACGTCCTGACTTTC. This chain joins TRBV10-3 and TRBJ2-6; D uncertain. V lost 3 bases to trimming and J lost 0 bases, with 6 bases between them. This CDR3 region has 15 residues. Germline values: CDR1 ENHRY, CDR2 SYGVKD.

V gene TRBV4-3 combines with J gene TRBJ1-1, with TRBD1 matching 9 bases. Per germline, CDR1 LGHNA and CDR2 YSLEER. V lost 0 bases and J lost 7; bases outside the gene matches: 9. This CDR3 is 16 amino acids long. The CDR3 sequence is CASSQDTGQGIDEAFF. CDR3 nucleotide sequence: TGCGCCAGCAGCCAAGATACAGGACAGGGGATCGATGAAGCTTTCTTT.